This entry is about one T cell receptor (beta chain). The germline CDR1 and CDR2 sequences are MDHEN and SYDVKM. The CDR3 extends over 15 amino acids. With 4 bases removed from V and 2 bases from J, the gap between germline ends came to 14 bases. This record comes from a study of blood T cell repertoires in COVID-19. TCRdb's copy holds only in-frame clones and misses some; the assay was immunoSEQ multiplex PCR. Among about 120,000 clones listed, around 87% were seen once. What was sequenced was peripheral blood. This clonotype was obtained from a woman aged 70-85 years with acute or convalescent COVID-19. This chain uses TRBV28 with TRBJ1-2; weak D call: TRBD1 (5 bases). The CDR3 nucleotides read TGTGCCAGCAGTTCTCCACCCGGGGGGAACTATGGCTACACCTTC. Amino acid sequence: CASSSPPGGNYGYTF.